This record covers a single T cell receptor (beta chain). Its antigen is not identified. The CDR3 runs to 16 residues. Germline V gene sequence: CDR1 LNHNV, CDR2 YYDKDF (reference sequence). Trimming pared 4 bases from V and 7 bases from J, leaving 20 bases between. This was a survey-level run. TCRdb keeps only in-frame clones here, not all; method: immunoSEQ multiplex PCR. This repertoire shows 48,000 or so clones, approximately 70% found once; its top ten account for 1.5% to 1.9%. The data stem from a study of STAT5B mutations in CD4+ large granular lymphocyte leukemia. Study observations and caveats: No patients shared main leukemic clonotypes, though roughly 25% appeared at low frequency elsewhere. Data were not HLA-matched across samples. TRBV06-family usage was enriched in top patient clones (8/27) versus controls (2/35).

The clonotype comes from a human donor in good health. Sequences were obtained from CD4+ T cells from blood buffy coats. The V call is TRBV15, the J call TRBJ2-4; D might be TRBD1 or TRBD2, each matching 5 bases. The CDR3 here is CATSIPTGTLGNIQYF. CDR3 nucleotides: TGTGCCACCAGCATCCCGACCGGGACCCTAGGGAACATTCAGTACTTC. The full variable domain, its missing parts supplied by reference TRBV15 and TRBJ2-4, is DAMVIQNPRYQVTQFGKPVTLSCSQTLNHNVMYWYQQKSSQAPKLLFHYYDKDFNNEADTPDNFQSRRPNTSFCFLDIRSPGLGDTAMYLCATSIPTGTLGNIQYFGAGTRLSVL.